This T cell receptor (beta chain) originates from a study of OX40 agonist ivuxolimab in advanced cancers. Study background: Two patients with cutaneous melanoma and one with hepatocellular carcinoma, three in total, showed partial responses. Study outcomes and limitations: Patients who responded partially at 0.1-3.0 mg/kg showed clonal expansion ranking among the lowest. At 0.1 to 3.0 mg/kg and by week 6, CD4+ and CD8+ T cells in the blood had expanded clonally.

The data were produced by immunoSEQ multiplex PCR, yet TCRdb's version contains in-frame clones alone and is incomplete. The sample holds about 48,000 clones, around 90% seen once. On this clone itself: The antigen remains undetermined.

The CDR3 loop spans 14 amino acids. V gave up 1 base and J gave up 5 bases, with 13 bases separating them. Germline V lookup: CDR1 SGHRS, CDR2 YFSETQ. Researchers took blood at baseline, on cycle 4 day 1, and on cycle 7 day 1. The starting material was CD4+ or CD8+ T cells sorted from blood, obtained in a trial of the OX40 agonist ivuxolimab. V is TRBV5-1 and J is TRBJ2-7; perhaps TRBD2 as D (5 bases). This TCR was sampled from an adult with an advanced solid tumor such as melanoma, head and neck, liver or kidney cancer. The CDR3 nucleotides read TGCGCCAGCAGCTTGTACGGAGGTCGGGACGAGCAGTACTTC. Its translation is CASSLYGGRDEQYF.